This T cell receptor (beta chain) came from a study of blood T cell repertoires in COVID-19. The overall study: T cells, B-cell-depleted T cells, or PBMCs supplied cDNA or gDNA.

A single count supports this clone. Participant ages covered roughly 18 to 89 years across 24 US areas. Donors in Cohort 3 who had recovered were those with two negative PCRs, healthcare professional clearance, or resolution of their symptoms. Study processing details: Reference gene primer amplification in the assay estimated nucleated cell counts. Here immunoSEQ multiplex PCR was the method, and the copy in TCRdb shows in-frame clones only, minus some. Clonal size and the V and J genes are those of that table, whereas D and trimming came from the DNA. The sample contains 300,000 to 450,000 clones, more than 75% of which appear only once. V lost 0 bases to trimming and J lost 7 bases, with 6 bases between them. There are 13 residues in the CDR3. CDR1 is ENHRY, CDR2 SYGVKD, per germline.

The TCR comes from a young man who had recovered from COVID-19. Input material: PBMCs or T cells enriched from blood (not recorded which). The chain links TRBV10-3 to TRBJ1-4, with no clear D. CDR3 region: CAISESEGEKLFF. CDR3 coding DNA: TGTGCCATCAGTGAGTCGGAGGGTGAAAAACTGTTTTTT.